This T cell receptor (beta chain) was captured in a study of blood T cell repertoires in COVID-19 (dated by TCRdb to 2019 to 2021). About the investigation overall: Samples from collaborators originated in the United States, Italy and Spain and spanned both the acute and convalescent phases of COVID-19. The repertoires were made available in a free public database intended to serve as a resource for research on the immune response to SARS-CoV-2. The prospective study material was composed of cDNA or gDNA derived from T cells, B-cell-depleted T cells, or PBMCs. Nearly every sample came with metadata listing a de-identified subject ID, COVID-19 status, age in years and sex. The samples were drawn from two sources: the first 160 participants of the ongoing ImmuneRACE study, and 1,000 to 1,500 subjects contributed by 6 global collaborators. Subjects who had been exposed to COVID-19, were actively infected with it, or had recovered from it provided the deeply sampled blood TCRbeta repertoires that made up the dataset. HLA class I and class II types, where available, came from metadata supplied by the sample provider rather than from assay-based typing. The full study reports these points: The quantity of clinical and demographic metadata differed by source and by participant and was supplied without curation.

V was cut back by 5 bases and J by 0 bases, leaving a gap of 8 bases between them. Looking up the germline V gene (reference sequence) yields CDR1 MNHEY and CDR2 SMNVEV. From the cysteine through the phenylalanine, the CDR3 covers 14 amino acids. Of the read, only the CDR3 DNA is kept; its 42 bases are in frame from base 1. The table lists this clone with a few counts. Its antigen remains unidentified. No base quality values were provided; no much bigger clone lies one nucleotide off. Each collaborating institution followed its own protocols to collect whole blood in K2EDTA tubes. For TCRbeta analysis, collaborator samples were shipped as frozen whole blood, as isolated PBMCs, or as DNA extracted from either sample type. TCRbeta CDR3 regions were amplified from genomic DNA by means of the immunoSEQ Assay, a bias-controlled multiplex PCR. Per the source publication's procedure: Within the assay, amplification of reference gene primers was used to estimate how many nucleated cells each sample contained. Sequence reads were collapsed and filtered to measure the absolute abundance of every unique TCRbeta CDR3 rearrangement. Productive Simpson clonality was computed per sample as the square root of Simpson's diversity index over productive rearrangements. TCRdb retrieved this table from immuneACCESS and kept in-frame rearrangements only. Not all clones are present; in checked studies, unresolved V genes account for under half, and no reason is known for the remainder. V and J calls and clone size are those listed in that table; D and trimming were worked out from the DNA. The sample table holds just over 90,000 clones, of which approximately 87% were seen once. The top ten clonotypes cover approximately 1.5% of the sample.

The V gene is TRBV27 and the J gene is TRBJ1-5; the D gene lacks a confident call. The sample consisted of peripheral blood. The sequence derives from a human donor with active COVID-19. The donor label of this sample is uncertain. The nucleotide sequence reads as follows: TGTGCCAGCAGTCCCGGGGATAGCAATCAGCCCCAGCATTTT. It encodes CASSPGDSNQPQHF.